This T cell receptor beta chain was sequenced in a study of cytomegalovirus exposure and HLA in healthy donors. General study points: In a later analysis, CMV-associated beta chains were mostly HLA-associated, it appeared. At a 0.05 false discovery rate, a later analysis found 18,000 or so TCR beta sequences to be associated with HLA alleles.

In regard to this clone: Its antigen is unidentified.

PCR was performed using 60 Vbeta and 13 Jbeta primers. TCRdb keeps only in-frame clones here, not all; method: immunoSEQ multiplex PCR. The sample includes about 200,000 clones, 65% to 90% of them seen just once. The V gene end was trimmed by 7 bases and the J gene end by 2 bases; junction bases not matched to a gene: 6. This CDR3 is 14 amino acids long. Germline loops: CDR1 MNHNS, CDR2 SASEGT. The genes are TRBV6-1 and TRBJ2-7; 9 bases are a match to TRBD2. This clonotype was obtained from a woman aged 25-40 years in good health and CMV-seronegative. Sequencing was done on a sample of PBMCs. The chain's CDR3 is CASNLSGGAYEQYF. Written as DNA, the CDR3 is TGTGCCAGCAACCTTAGCGGGGGAGCCTACGAGCAGTACTTC.